This passage covers 28 T cell receptor beta chains from one sample sequenced in a study of T cells after yellow fever vaccination. TCRdb ran MiXCR on the 5' RACE reads and lists one entry per CDR3 protein. The sample yields fewer than 650,000 distinct CDR3 sequences, roughly a fifth seen once. The sequenced sample was PBMCs, obtained approximately 22 days after the first yellow fever vaccination. These receptors were taken from a man between 18 and 35 years old who received the YFV17D yellow fever vaccine.

The rearrangement links TRBV6-2 or TRBV6-3 to TRBJ2-7, with TRBD2 matching 13 bases. CDR1 is MNHEY and CDR2 is SVGEGT in the germline V gene. Trimming removed 6 bases from V and 2 bases from J; junction bases left unmatched: 4. The CDR3 covers 15 residues. The CDR3 DNA is TGTGCCAGCAGAAGACTAGCGGGGGGCCCCTACGAGCAGTACGTC. This gives the protein CASRRLAGGPYEQYV.

This clonotype was seen a handful of times. The chain carries TRBV10-3 and TRBJ2-2; D is unclear. Trimming left V 4 bases short and J 6 bases short, with 6 bases between. CDR1 and CDR2 from the germline V gene are ENHRY and SYGVKD. The CDR3 has 12 amino acids. CDR3 in amino acids: CAISANAGELFF. CDR3 sequence (DNA): TGTGCCATCAGTGCTAACGCCGGGGAGCTGTTTTTT.

The sample holds one count of this clonotype. The chain couples TRBV7-2 to TRBJ2-5; 7 bases map to TRBD2. CDR3 length: 15 residues. Germline values: CDR1 SGHTA, CDR2 FQGNSA. With 6 bases clipped from V and 3 bases from J, the junction kept 10 bases outside the gene matches. The CDR3 loop reads CASSTRVGGEETQYF. CDR3 bases: TGTGCCAGCAGTACAAGAGTGGGGGGGGAAGAGACCCAGTACTTC.

Here the CDR3 reads CASSADVNTEAFF. The CDR3 DNA sequence: TGTGCCAGCAGCGCGGACGTGAACACTGAAGCTTTCTTT. This rearrangement joins TRBV7-3 to TRBJ1-1; unclear D gene. Trimming took off 5 bases at V and 0 bases at J, with 7 bases between the two ends. The CDR3 spans 13 residues. CDR1 and CDR2 from the germline V gene are SGHTA and FQGTGA.

This clonotype has only a few counts. The V gene is TRBV11-1, the J gene TRBJ2-7; no clear D. V was pared by 5 bases and J by 4 bases, with 12 bases between. CDR1 and CDR2 (germline): SGHAT, FQDESV (reference sequence). This CDR3 comprises 13 residues. CDR3 sequence reads: CASSLRLEYEQYF. CDR3 coding DNA: TGTGCCAGCAGCCTCCGGTTGGAGTACGAGCAGTACTTC.

The chain employs TRBV7-6 and TRBJ2-1, with TRBD1 as a possible D gene (5 bases). Trimming stripped 5 bases from V and 6 bases from J, with 8 bases between. CDR1 SGHVS and CDR2 FNYEAQ come from the germline V gene. The CDR3 spans 12 residues. The CDR3: CASSPGPNEQFF. The CDR3, as DNA: TGTGCCAGCAGCCCAGGGCCCAATGAGCAGTTCTTC.

This clonotype was observed a handful of times. This rearrangement joins TRBV5-1 to TRBJ2-1; 10 nucleotides align to TRBD2. The germline V gene encodes CDR1 SGHRS and CDR2 YFSETQ. CDR3 length equals 16 residues. V gave up 2 bases and J gave up 9 bases; unmatched junction bases: 11. This CDR3 is CASSFRPSGGLGEQFF. The CDR3 DNA reads as TGCGCCAGCAGCTTTAGGCCTAGCGGGGGTCTCGGTGAGCAGTTCTTC.

This clonotype was observed a handful of times. The chain recombines TRBV6-1 with TRBJ1-2; D is undetermined. Germline V lookup: CDR1 MNHNS, CDR2 SASEGT. This CDR3 has 12 residues. The V and J ends lost 2 bases and 4 bases respectively, with 5 bases between them. CDR3 amino acids: CASSEPGYGYTF. The CDR3, as DNA: TGTGCCAGCAGTGAACCAGGCTATGGCTACACCTTC.

This clonotype was seen a handful of times. The V gene is TRBV4-1, the J gene TRBJ2-5; D not certain. Trimming shortened V by 1 base and J by 6 bases, and 18 bases separated the two germline ends. Germline V CDR1 and CDR2: MGHRA, YSYEKL. This CDR3 region has 16 residues. The CDR3 coding sequence is TGCGCCAGCAGCCAAGGTCTTAATATATTGAAAAAGACCCAGTACTTC. Its translation: CASSQGLNILKKTQYF.

The CDR3 bases are TGTGCCAGCAGCTCGGTGGCACGGGAGGCTTTCTTT. Its translation: CASSSVAREAFF. This rearrangement joins TRBV7-9 to TRBJ1-1; no clear D gene. The germline CDR1 and CDR2 sequences are SEHNR and FQNEAQ (reference sequence). The CDR3 is 12 residues long. V was clipped by 4 bases and J by 11 bases, with 14 bases between them.

This clonotype has more than one count but fewer than ten. The chain combines TRBV7-6 with TRBJ1-4, with D perhaps TRBD1 (5 bases). Trimming removed 3 bases from V and 9 bases from J, with 20 bases in between. The CDR3 contains 16 residues. Germline V gene sequence: CDR1 SGHVS, CDR2 FNYEAQ. The CDR3 coding sequence is TGTGCCAGCAGCTTCGGGGCTAGCGGGATCCCCAAAAAACTGTTTTTT. Protein product: CASSFGASGIPKKLFF.

This clonotype was picked up a small number of times. This chain links TRBV6-2 or TRBV6-3 with TRBJ2-3; D remains ambiguous. In germline, CDR1 is MNHEY, CDR2 SVGEGT. The CDR3 runs to 11 residues. V was shortened by 3 bases and J by 14 bases, with 12 bases between the two germline ends. CDR3 sequence (DNA): TGTGCCAGCAGTTATGGGCCGACGGCGTATTTT. It yields the protein CASSYGPTAYF.

This clonotype was observed at least ten times. The V and J genes are TRBV19 and TRBJ1-1, with D uncertain. Germline CDR1 is LNHDA and CDR2 is SQIVND (reference sequence). This CDR3 spans 11 amino acids. Between the trimmed V and J ends, which lost 3 bases and 5 bases, there was a span of 4 bases. CDR3 sequence reads: CASSIWTEAFF. In nucleotides, the CDR3 is TGTGCCAGTAGTATTTGGACTGAAGCTTTCTTT.

This clonotype was picked up a small number of times. CDR3 in DNA: TGTGCCAGCTCACCCTCGGCAGGCACCGGGGAGCTGTTTTTT. This gives the protein CASSPSAGTGELFF. The chain uses TRBV18 and TRBJ2-2; D gene ambiguous. The CDR3 totals 14 residues. In germline, CDR1 is KGHSH, CDR2 LQKENI. Trimming removed 3 bases at V and 4 bases at J, with 9 bases between.

This clonotype was counted a few times. The chain uses TRBV12-3 or TRBV12-4 and TRBJ2-7; no clear D. Trimming cost V 5 bases and J 6 bases, with 14 bases left between them. The CDR3 is 13 residues long. The CDR3 region has the DNA TGTGCCAGCAGTCTCCACCGTTCCAGCGAGCAGTACGTC. The encoded protein is CASSLHRSSEQYV.

In its sample, this clonotype was seen a few times. The V and J genes are TRBV4-3 and TRBJ2-7, with D maybe TRBD2 (6 bases). Trimming cost V 5 bases and J 0 bases, with 20 bases left between them. CDR1 and CDR2 (germline): LGHNA, YSLEER. CDR3 length: 17 amino acids. The CDR3 DNA reads as TGCGCCAGCAGCAAATACCCCGCGGGGATTGGCTCCTACGAGCAGTACTTC. Translated: CASSKYPAGIGSYEQYF.

In this sample, this clonotype turned up a few times. CDR3 in DNA: TGTGCCAGCAGCCAGACAGGGGTATCTGGAAACACCATATATTTT. Translated: CASSQTGVSGNTIYF. V is TRBV6-2 or TRBV6-3 and J is TRBJ1-3, with TRBD1 matching 8 bases. The CDR3 extends over 15 amino acids. J was trimmed by 1 base and V by 6 bases; bases with no gene match: 5. The germline gives CDR1 MNHEY, CDR2 SVGEGT.

The chain is built from TRBV5-1 and TRBJ2-7; 9 nucleotides align to TRBD2. Germline V gives CDR1 SGHRS, CDR2 YFSETQ. CDR3 size: 14 residues. The V and J ends lost 3 bases and 7 bases, in that order; junction bases with no gene match: 8. CDR3 residues: CASSSSGAPWEQYF. CDR3 sequence (DNA): TGCGCCAGCAGCTCTAGCGGGGCACCGTGGGAGCAGTACTTC. Looking up the rest from reference TRBV5-1 and TRBJ2-7 gives the full variable domain: KAGVTQTPRYLIKTRGQQVTLSCSPISGHRSVSWYQQTPGQGLQFLFEYFSETQRNKGNFPGRFSGRQFSNSRSEMNVSTLELGDSALYLCASSSSGAPWEQYFGPGTRLTVT.

The chain combines TRBV18 with TRBJ2-1, with D possibly matching TRBD2 (6 bases). V lost 5 bases, J lost 7 bases, and 15 bases lay in between. This CDR3 has 14 residues. From germline, CDR1 is KGHSH and CDR2 LQKENI. The CDR3 nucleotides read TGTGCCAGCTCAACTACCCGGGGGTCTAATGAGCAGTTCTTC. Amino acids: CASSTTRGSNEQFF.

This clonotype was found a few times. The rearrangement uses TRBV6-4 and TRBJ1-2; D is ambiguous. CDR1 is MRHNA and CDR2 is SNTAGT in the germline V gene. V lost 7 bases to trimming and J lost 4 bases, with 19 bases between them. CDR3 length equals 15 residues. CDR3 amino acids: CASMKDGPGFYGYTF. CDR3 coding DNA: TGTGCCAGCATGAAGGACGGACCGGGTTTCTATGGCTACACCTTC.

This clonotype showed up just a few times. This chain links TRBV7-2 with TRBJ1-2; D is unclear. Germline CDR1 and CDR2: SGHTA and FQGNSA. This CDR3 has 13 amino acids. The V end lost 5 bases, the J end lost 1 base, and 8 bases lay between the germline ends. The CDR3 spells CASSKELNYGYTF. CDR3 nucleotide sequence: TGTGCCAGCAGCAAAGAGCTTAACTATGGCTACACCTTC. The complete variable domain, with remaining parts taken from reference TRBV7-2 and TRBJ1-2, reads GAGVSQSPSNKVTEKGKDVELRCDPISGHTALYWYRQSLGQGLEFLIYFQGNSAPDKSGLPSDRFSAERTGGSVSTLTIQRTQQEDSAVYLCASSKELNYGYTFGSGTRLTVV.

The V gene is TRBV7-2, the J gene TRBJ2-1; the D gene is possibly TRBD1 (6 bases). This CDR3 spans 14 amino acids. V gave up 2 bases and J gave up 9 bases, with 14 bases separating them. Germline V CDR1 and CDR2: SGHTA, FQGNSA. The CDR3 DNA reads as TGTGCCAGCAGCTTACGCAGGGGTATGAGTGAGCAGTTCTTC. Translated: CASSLRRGMSEQFF.

This clonotype was recorded a few times. The J gene is TRBJ1-3, the V gene TRBV9; 8 bases line up with TRBD1. The J segment lost 0 bases and the V segment lost 1 base, leaving 3 bases of the junction unmatched. Germline-derived CDR1 and CDR2 are SGDLS and YYNGEE. The CDR3 runs to 16 residues. The CDR3 DNA reads as TGTGCCAGCAGCGTATGGGACAGGTACTCTGGAAACACCATATATTTT. It encodes CASSVWDRYSGNTIYF.

The rearrangement uses TRBV7-2 and TRBJ1-4; no reliable D call. This CDR3 contains 14 residues. Trimming took 2 bases from V and 8 from J, leaving 12 bases between them. CDR1 is SGHTA and CDR2 is FQGNSA in the germline V gene. The CDR3 spells CASSLTGSGEKLFF. In DNA, the CDR3 is TGTGCCAGCAGCTTAACGGGATCGGGGGAAAAACTGTTTTTT. The full variable domain, its missing parts supplied by reference TRBV7-2 and TRBJ1-4, is GAGVSQSPSNKVTEKGKDVELRCDPISGHTALYWYRQSLGQGLEFLIYFQGNSAPDKSGLPSDRFSAERTGGSVSTLTIQRTQQEDSAVYLCASSLTGSGEKLFFGSGTQLSVL.

In this sample, this clonotype turned up a few times. The J gene is TRBJ2-2, the V gene TRBV6-5, with TRBD1 matching over 7 bases. Germline CDR1 MNHEY, CDR2 SVGAGI. This CDR3 spans 14 amino acids. J was trimmed by 7 bases and V by 6 bases; bases with no gene match: 8. The chain's CDR3 is CASRLQGLIGELFF. The CDR3, as DNA: TGTGCCAGCAGGTTACAGGGGTTAATCGGGGAGCTGTTTTTT.

For the CDR3, the DNA is TGCAGTGCGGCTAGCGGGGCAGGGGAGACCCAGTACTTC. Amino acids: CSAASGAGETQYF. The rearrangement joins TRBV20-1 to TRBJ2-5, with 9 positions matching TRBD2. Germline trimming cut 6 bases from V and 5 bases from J; bases unmatched to any gene: 7. Germline assignment: CDR1 DFQATT and CDR2 SNEGSKA (reference sequence). The CDR3 loop spans 13 amino acids.

This clonotype was detected a few times. This rearrangement joins TRBV20-1 to TRBJ2-5, with D tentatively TRBD1 (6 bases). This CDR3 has 16 amino acids. Trimming left V 2 bases short and J 2 bases short, with 18 bases between. Per germline, CDR1 DFQATT and CDR2 SNEGSKA (reference sequence). The CDR3 nucleotides are TGCAGTGCTAGACAGGGGTATCCCCCCAAACAAGAGACCCAGTACTTC. This codes for CSARQGYPPKQETQYF.

The chain combines TRBV7-6 with TRBJ2-7; possible D gene TRBD2, 6 bases. The V end lost 2 bases, the J end lost 3 bases, and 14 bases lay between the germline ends. The CDR3 has 15 amino acids. The germline gives CDR1 SGHVS, CDR2 FNYEAQ. For the CDR3, the DNA is TGTGCCAGCAGCTTACAGGAGGGAGCTTACTACGAGCAGTACTTC. As protein: CASSLQEGAYYEQYF. Full variable domain (outside the CDR3, taken from reference TRBV7-6 and TRBJ2-7): GAGVSQSPRYKVTKRGQDVALRCDPISGHVSLYWYRQALGQGPEFLTYFNYEAQQDKSGLPNDRFSAERPEGSISTLTIQRTEQRDSAMYRCASSLQEGAYYEQYFGPGTRLTVT.